This T cell receptor (beta chain) appears in the sequencing data of a study of T cell changes during pregnancy in multiple sclerosis (dated by TCRdb to the late 2010s). For context, the study as a whole: The study examined how the T cell repertoire changed over the course of pregnancy in women with multiple sclerosis.

A remark on this clone: What antigen it recognizes has not been identified. Base qualities are not provided; no much larger clone lies one nucleotide away.

The library was generated by the immunoSEQ multiplex PCR assay. TCRdb re-hosts the immuneACCESS table, in-frame sequences only. Its copies lack some clones; in the studies checked, an unresolved V gene accounts for under half of them, and the cause for the rest is not known. Present in this sample are tens of thousands of clones, around 92% of which were seen just once. Of the sample, about 0.93% is held by the ten largest clones. Clipping removes 8 bases from V and 8 bases from J, with 6 as the unmatched junction base count. Inclusive of the bounding cysteine and phenylalanine, the CDR3 is 13 residues long. The DNA shown is the 39-base CDR3, in frame from base 1. Based on the germline V gene (reference sequence), the CDR1 and CDR2 sequences are SEHNR and FQNEAQ.

This clonotype was sampled from a female donor with multiple sclerosis, enrolled in a pregnancy study. The specimen was peripheral blood, collected in the first trimester of pregnancy. The chain is made from TRBV7-9 and TRBJ1-4; 9 bases in the middle match TRBD1. The nucleotides read TGTGCCAGCGACAGGGGGACGTGGGAAAAACTGTTTTTT. This gives the protein CASDRGTWEKLFF.